The 13 T cell receptor beta chains listed next were all sequenced from one sample in a study of neurological immune-mediated disorders. TCRdb recomputed calls from the 5' RACE reads with MiXCR, one row per CDR3 protein. This sample has fewer than 90,000 distinct CDR3 sequences; around 5.5% occur once, and the top ten carry about 7.4%. Sequencing was done on a sample of PBMCs. The receptors stem from a young man with multiple sclerosis.

This sequence joins TRBV20-1 and TRBJ1-4; D gene uncertain. Germline-derived CDR1 and CDR2 are DFQATT and SNEGSKA (reference sequence). The CDR3 totals 13 residues. Trimming shortened V by 1 base and J by 7 bases, and 10 bases separated the two germline ends. CDR3 in amino acids: CSARGKGGEKLFF. CDR3 nucleotide sequence: TGCAGTGCTAGAGGCAAGGGCGGTGAAAAACTGTTTTTT.

This clonotype was observed many times. The V gene is TRBV20-1, the J gene TRBJ2-7, with 14 bases aligning to TRBD2. V was pared by 2 bases and J by 6 bases, with 12 bases of the junction left unmatched. Germline assignment: CDR1 DFQATT and CDR2 SNEGSKA (reference sequence). This CDR3 has 17 residues. DNA of the CDR3: TGCAGTGCTAGACCCCTCGGGGGACTAGCGGGAGCGGGCGAGCAGTACTTC. This translates into CSARPLGGLAGAGEQYF.

This clonotype was observed many times. The chain has TRBV7-2 and TRBJ1-6, with D hard to call. V was trimmed by 3 bases and J by 0 bases, leaving 15 bases between them. The CDR3 is 18 amino acids. The germline gives CDR1 SGHTA, CDR2 FQGNSA. The CDR3 nucleotides are TGTGCCAGCAGCTTTTCCCCGGTCCGAAGCTCCTATAATTCACCCCTCCACTTT. Protein product: CASSFSPVRSSYNSPLHF.

This clonotype was seen ten or more times. CDR3 sequence reads: CASSLEGGSNQPQHF. The CDR3 nucleotides are TGCGCCAGCAGCTTGGAAGGGGGTAGCAATCAGCCCCAGCATTTT. This chain uses TRBV5-1 with TRBJ1-5; maybe TRBD1 (6 bases). V lost 0 bases and J lost 0, with 7 bases in between. The CDR3 contains 15 residues. CDR1 is SGHRS, CDR2 YFSETQ, per germline.

This clonotype occurred many times. J is TRBJ2-1 and V is TRBV7-2; no clear D. This CDR3 is 14 amino acids long. CDR1 and CDR2 (germline): SGHTA, FQGNSA. V was shortened by 5 bases and J by 1 base, with 9 bases between the two germline ends. CDR3 nucleotide sequence: TGTGCCAGCAGCGTCCACTGGTCCTACAATGAGCAGTTCTTC. Protein sequence: CASSVHWSYNEQFF.

In this sample, this clonotype turned up many times. The V call is TRBV5-1, the J call TRBJ2-3; D remains ambiguous. V lost 0 bases and J 0 bases, leaving 8 bases between the germline ends. Germline CDR1 and CDR2: SGHRS and YFSETQ. The CDR3 is 15 amino acids. The CDR3 DNA is TGCGCCAGCAGCTTGGCTTATTCTAGCACAGATACGCAGTATTTT. Translation: CASSLAYSSTDTQYF.

A note on this clonotype: Germline is not matched at one junction end, which may reflect a read error. The V call is TRBV19, the J call TRBJ1-5, with 9 bases identical to TRBD1. Per germline, CDR1 LNHDA and CDR2 SQIVND (reference sequence). The CDR3 runs to 15 residues. CDR3 sequence: CASRRDREGSQPQNF. The CDR3 bases are TGTGCCAGTAGGAGGGACAGGGAGGGAAGTCAGCCCCAGAATTTT.

In this sample, this clonotype turned up many times. V usage is TRBV29-1 and J usage is TRBJ2-1, with TRBD2 matching over 7 bases. V dropped 4 bases and J dropped 14; count of bases not matched to a gene: 11. Germline CDR1 and CDR2: SQVTM and ANQGSEA. The CDR3 sequence is 12 residues long. The CDR3 is CSVGWEGHLKFF. The CDR3 region has the DNA TGCAGCGTTGGGTGGGAGGGCCACTTAAAGTTCTTC.

This clonotype occurred a few times. This chain joins TRBV6-1 and TRBJ1-5, with D perhaps matching TRBD1 (5 bases). The germline V gene has CDR1 MNHNS and CDR2 SASEGT. Between the trimmed V and J ends, which lost 2 bases and 5 bases, there was a span of 13 bases. This CDR3 contains 15 residues. The CDR3, as DNA: TGTGCCAGCAGTGAACGGGGCAGGGTGGATCAGCCCCAGCATTTT. This sequence encodes CASSERGRVDQPQHF.

This clonotype was seen repeatedly, ten times or more. V and J are TRBV10-3 and TRBJ2-7; TRBD2 is a possible D gene (5 bases). The CDR3 covers 13 residues. Germline CDR1 is ENHRY and CDR2 is SYGVKD. V shed 4 bases and J shed 2 bases, with 9 bases lying between them. The CDR3 spells CAISGISAYEQYF. The DNA for the CDR3 is TGTGCCATCAGTGGGATTAGCGCCTACGAGCAGTACTTC.

Ten or more counts support this clonotype. The rearrangement links TRBV11-3 to TRBJ2-1; a possible D gene is TRBD2 (5 bases). Trimming cost V 3 bases and J 2 bases, with 11 bases left between them. The CDR3 has 15 amino acids. Germline assignment: CDR1 SGHNT and CDR2 YENEEA. CDR3 nucleotide sequence: TGTGCCAGCAGCTTGGGATCGGGAACCTACAATGAGCAGTTCTTC. This encodes CASSLGSGTYNEQFF.

This clonotype was seen repeatedly, ten times or more. CDR3 nucleotide sequence: TGTGCCAGCAGGTTTAACAGGGACTACGAGCAGTACTTC. Translated, it gives CASRFNRDYEQYF. The chain links TRBV7-2 to TRBJ2-7; weak D call: TRBD1 (6 bases). The CDR3 has 13 amino acids. Trimming removed 6 bases at V and 3 bases at J, with 12 bases between. Germline CDR1 is SGHTA and CDR2 is FQGNSA.

This clonotype was recorded a few times. It may be a read error: a sequence one base away is much more abundant. This chain connects TRBV3-1 to TRBJ2-1, with D possibly called TRBD1 or TRBD2 (5 bases each). CDR1 is LGHDT and CDR2 is YNNKEL in the germline V gene (reference sequence). This CDR3 comprises 13 residues. Trimming removed 6 bases from V and 4 bases from J, with 10 bases in between. For the CDR3, the DNA is TGTGCCAGCAGACAGTGGGGGTACAATGAGCAGTTCTTC. As protein: CASRQWGYNEQFF.